The entry below gives a single TCR beta chain sequence along with its context. PCR involved 60 Vbeta and 13 Jbeta primers. Clones were sequenced by immunoSEQ multiplex PCR, and TCRdb holds only the in-frame ones, with some missing. The listing records 100,000 to 150,000 clones. The CDR3 consists of 16 residues. V lost 0 bases and J lost 5, with 16 bases in between. Germline CDR1 reads LGHNA; CDR2 reads YSLEER. The data were obtained in a study of cytomegalovirus exposure and HLA in healthy donors. This sequence originates from a middle-aged man in good health and CMV-seronegative. V usage is TRBV4-3 and J usage is TRBJ2-5, with TRBD2 as a possible D gene (5 bases). Sequenced: PBMCs. CDR3 region: CASSQEFEGLRETQYF. The CDR3 DNA reads TGCGCCAGCAGCCAAGAGTTTGAGGGATTGAGGGAGACCCAGTACTTC.